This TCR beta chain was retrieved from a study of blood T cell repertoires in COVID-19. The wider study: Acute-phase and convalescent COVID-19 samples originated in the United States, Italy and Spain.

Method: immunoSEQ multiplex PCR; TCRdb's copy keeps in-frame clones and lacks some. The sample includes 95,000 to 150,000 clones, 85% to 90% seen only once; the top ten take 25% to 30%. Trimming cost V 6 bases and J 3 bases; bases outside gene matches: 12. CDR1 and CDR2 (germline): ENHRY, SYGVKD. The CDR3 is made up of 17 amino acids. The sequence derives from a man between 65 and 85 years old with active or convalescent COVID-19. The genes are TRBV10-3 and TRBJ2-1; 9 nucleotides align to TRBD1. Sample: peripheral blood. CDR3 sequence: CAISSGTGSGVYNEQFF. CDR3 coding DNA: TGTGCCATCAGCTCCGGGACAGGGTCAGGAGTCTACAATGAGCAGTTCTTC.